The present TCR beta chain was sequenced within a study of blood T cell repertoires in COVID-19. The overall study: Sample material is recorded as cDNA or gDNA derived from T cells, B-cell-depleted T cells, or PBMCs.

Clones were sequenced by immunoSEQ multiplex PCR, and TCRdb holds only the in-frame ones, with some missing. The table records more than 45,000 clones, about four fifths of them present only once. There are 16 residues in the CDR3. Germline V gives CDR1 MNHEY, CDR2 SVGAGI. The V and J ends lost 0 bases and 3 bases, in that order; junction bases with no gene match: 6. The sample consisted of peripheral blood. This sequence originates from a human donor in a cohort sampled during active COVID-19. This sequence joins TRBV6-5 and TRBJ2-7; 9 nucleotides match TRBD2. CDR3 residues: CASSYSGREGLYEQYF. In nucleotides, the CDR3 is TGTGCCAGCAGTTACTCGGGGCGGGAGGGACTCTACGAGCAGTACTTC.